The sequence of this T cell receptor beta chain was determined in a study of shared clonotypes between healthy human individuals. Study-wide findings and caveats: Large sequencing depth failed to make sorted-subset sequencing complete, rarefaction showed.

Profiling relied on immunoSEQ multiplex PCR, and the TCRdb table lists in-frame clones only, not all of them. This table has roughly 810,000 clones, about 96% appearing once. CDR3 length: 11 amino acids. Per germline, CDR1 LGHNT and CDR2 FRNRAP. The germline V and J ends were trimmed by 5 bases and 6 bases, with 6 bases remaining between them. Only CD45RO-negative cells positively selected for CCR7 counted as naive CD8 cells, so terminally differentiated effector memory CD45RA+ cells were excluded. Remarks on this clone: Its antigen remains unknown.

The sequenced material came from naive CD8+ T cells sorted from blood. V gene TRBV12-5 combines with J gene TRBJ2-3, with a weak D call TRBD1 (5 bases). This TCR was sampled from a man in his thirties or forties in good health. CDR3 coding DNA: TGTGCTAGTGGTCCAGGGGATACGCAGTATTTT. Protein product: CASGPGDTQYF.